This TCR beta chain was sequenced during a study of T-cell memory formation after mild COVID-19. Study-level background: The TCR clusters were mostly specific to one donor. General study results and limits: CD4+ contracting clones lay mainly in CM and EM, CD8+ ones in EMRA. CD4/CD8 balance held among clones contracting day 15 to 85, and later expanders leaned CD4+.

Worth noting for this clonotype: Its target is not known.

TCR alpha and TCR beta cDNA libraries carrying sample barcodes and UMIs were produced by 5'RACE using constant-segment primers. TCRdb analysed the 5' RACE reads with MiXCR anew, one entry per CDR3 protein. The table shows 400,000 or so distinct CDR3 sequences, with 15% to 25% occurring only once. The CDR3 has 15 residues. With V trimmed by 3 bases and J by 0 bases, 5 bases remained unmatched. CDR1 and CDR2 from the germline V gene are SQVTM and ANQGSEA. V gene TRBV29-1 combines with J gene TRBJ1-3; 7 nucleotides line up with TRBD1. The source of this sequence is an adult woman who had mild COVID-19 (a few samples of this study predate the infection). Cell type and time point are not known. Sequencing used PBMCs or a T cell subset sorted from them (not recorded which). The CDR3 loop reads CSVEEGAVSGNTIYF. The CDR3 region has the DNA TGCAGCGTTGAGGAGGGGGCAGTCTCTGGAAACACCATATATTTT.